The 20 T cell receptor beta chains given below trace back to one sample, sequenced in a study of T cells in Graves' hyperthyroidism and ophthalmopathy. Template material for amplifying TCR beta CDR3 regions consisted of RNA transcripts. During a first-round RT-PCR of the TCR CDR3, the HTBI primer set was used. TCRdb reprocessed the multiplex PCR reads via MiXCR and lists one record per CDR3 protein. This sample yields about 37,000 distinct CDR3 sequences, of which 40% to 60% are seen a single time; 15% to 20% belongs to the top ten. Sequenced input: blood. Source of these receptors: a man aged 35 to 55 with Graves' ophthalmopathy.

This clonotype was recorded many times. V and J are TRBV20-1 and TRBJ2-5; TRBD2 matches 7 bases. The CDR3 sequence is 18 residues long. The germline CDR1 and CDR2 sequences are DFQATT and SNEGSKA (reference sequence). V lost 3 bases to trimming and J lost 2 bases; unmatched junction nucleotides: 18. The CDR3 DNA reads TGCAGTGCTAGGGGAGGGTCGGCGAGACATCGATTACAAGAGACCCAGTACTTC. Its translation: CSARGGSARHRLQETQYF.

This clonotype was found many times. The V call is TRBV5-1, the J call TRBJ1-1, with unresolved D. The germline V and J ends were trimmed by 5 bases and 1 base, with 6 bases remaining between them. The CDR3 covers 12 residues. The germline V gene has CDR1 SGHRS and CDR2 YFSETQ. In DNA, the CDR3 is TGCGCCAGCAGAGGTCAGAACACTGAAGCTTTCTTT. Its translation is CASRGQNTEAFF. The full variable domain, completed using reference TRBV5-1 and TRBJ1-1, is KAGVTQTPRYLIKTRGQQVTLSCSPISGHRSVSWYQQTPGQGLQFLFEYFSETQRNKGNFPGRFSGRQFSNSRSEMNVSTLELGDSALYLCASRGQNTEAFFGQGTRLTVV.

This clonotype appeared many times. The chain joins TRBV28 to TRBJ1-6; TRBD1 matches at 9 bases. Trimming removed 5 bases from V and 7 bases from J; junction bases left unmatched: 6. Germline V gene sequence: CDR1 MDHEN, CDR2 SYDVKM. This CDR3 is 15 amino acids long. CDR3: CASSPGQGGNSPLHF. DNA for the CDR3: TGTGCCAGCAGTCCGGGACAGGGTGGCAATTCACCCCTCCACTTT.

Note on this clonotype: The conserved phenylalanine or tryptophan normally closing the CDR3 is absent here, so this likely arose from a read error. It is unclear where the CDR3 begins or ends on the DNA, so no DNA is shown, and the CDR3 is as TCRdb lists it. The chain joins TRBV5-1 to TRBJ1-3. The germline CDR1 and CDR2 sequences are SGHRS and YFSETQ. The CDR3 adds up to 11 amino acids, both ends counted. This chain's CDR3 is CASSLAPAGAV.

Note on this clonotype: A read error is likely, as this CDR3 ends without the conserved phenylalanine or tryptophan. The DNA is omitted, as the CDR3 cannot be located on it reliably, and the CDR3 follows TCRdb's listing. The chain links TRBV7-2 to TRBJ1-6; the table's D call, TRBD1, has no DNA check behind it. 15 amino acids form the CDR3, both terminal residues included. In germline, CDR1 is SGHTA, CDR2 FQGNSA. CDR3 region: CASSLDPGGLSPLRL.

CDR3 loop: CASKRDVGQPQHF. CDR3 sequence (DNA): TGTGCCAGCAAGCGGGACGTGGGTCAGCCCCAGCATTTT. The chain recombines TRBV2 with TRBJ1-5, with a possible D match to TRBD1 (5 bases). Germline V gene lookup returns CDR1 SNHLY and CDR2 FYNNEI. V was pared by 7 bases and J by 6 bases, with 13 bases between. This CDR3 contains 13 residues.

There are many counts of this clonotype. The chain joins TRBV11-1 to TRBJ2-1, with 9 bases fitting TRBD1. Germline-derived CDR1 and CDR2 are SGHAT and FQDESV (reference sequence). V lost 5 bases, J lost 6 bases, and 8 bases stayed unmatched. CDR3 length equals 15 residues. The CDR3 protein is CASSKDRGRSNEQFF. The CDR3 DNA follows: TGTGCCAGCAGCAAGGACAGGGGCCGATCCAATGAGCAGTTCTTC. The full variable domain, completed using reference TRBV11-1 and TRBJ2-1, is EAEVAQSPRYKITEKSQAVAFWCDPISGHATLYWYRQILGQGPELLVQFQDESVVDDSQLPKDRFSAERLKGVDSTLKIQPAELGDSAMYLCASSKDRGRSNEQFFGPGTRLTVL.

This clonotype was recorded a few times. This could be a read error, since a much larger clone is one nucleotide away. The chain combines TRBV27 with TRBJ1-5; D gene unclear. The CDR3 contains 13 residues. CDR1 is MNHEY and CDR2 is SMNVEV in the germline V gene (reference sequence). The CDR3, as DNA: TGTGCCAGCAGTTTTCGCTACAATCAGCCCCAGCGTTTT. It specifies CASSFRYNQPQRF.

The chain links TRBV10-3 to TRBJ2-1; 11 nucleotides align to TRBD2. V lost 10 bases, J lost 0 bases, and 8 bases stayed unmatched. This CDR3 is built from 16 residues. From germline, CDR1 is ENHRY and CDR2 SYGVKD. In DNA form, the CDR3 reads TGTGCCACGGTAGCGGGAGGGTCCCGCTCCTACAATGAGCAGTTCTTC. It yields the protein CATVAGGSRSYNEQFF.

This clonotype has more than one count but fewer than ten. The chain recombines TRBV25-1 with TRBJ1-2, with 9 bases lining up with TRBD1. Germline V gene lookup returns CDR1 MGHDK and CDR2 SYGVNS. There are 15 residues in the CDR3. V was pared by 0 bases and J by 6 bases, with 5 bases of the junction left unmatched. CDR3 loop: CASSEYKGDRDGYTF. DNA for the CDR3: TGTGCCAGCAGTGAATATAAGGGGGACAGGGATGGCTACACCTTC.

The chain is built from TRBV6-1 and TRBJ2-2; D is uncertain. The CDR3 consists of 15 residues. Germline V gene data show CDR1 as MNHNS and CDR2 as SASEGT. The germline V and J ends were trimmed by 4 bases and 8 bases, with 17 bases remaining between them. The CDR3 sequence: CASSVRGGSSGELFF. The CDR3 DNA sequence: TGTGCCAGCAGTGTCCGAGGCGGAAGCTCTGGGGAGCTGTTTTTT.

The rearrangement links TRBV20-1 to TRBJ2-5, with no clear D. Germline loops: CDR1 DFQATT, CDR2 SNEGSKA (reference sequence). The CDR3 sequence is 12 residues long. V lost 2 bases and J lost 11, with 15 bases in between. CDR3 coding DNA: TGCAGTGCTAGAACCCTGGCGGAGAATCAGTACTTC. Amino acid sequence: CSARTLAENQYF.

There are many counts of this clonotype. This chain uses TRBV28 with TRBJ2-5, with D perhaps matching TRBD2 (7 bases). CDR3 length: 16 residues. Trimming took 4 bases from V and 2 from J, leaving 17 bases between them. Germline CDR1 and CDR2: MDHEN and SYDVKM. The CDR3 nucleotides are TGTGCCAGCAGTTCCACGTGGGCGGGGGCACAAGAGACCCAGTACTTC. This translates into CASSSTWAGAQETQYF.

The CDR3, as DNA: TGTGCCATCAGTGAGTCGTACTTC. Translated, it gives CAISESYF. The chain combines TRBV10-3 with TRBJ2-7; D ambiguous. Germline assignment: CDR1 ENHRY and CDR2 SYGVKD. The CDR3 spans 8 residues. Deletions cut 0 bases from V and 12 bases from J, with 0 bases between.

V and J are TRBV5-1 and TRBJ2-5, with 7 bases fitting TRBD2. CDR3 size: 15 residues. Looked up from germline, CDR1 is SGHRS and CDR2 is YFSETQ. V dropped 4 bases and J dropped 1; count of bases not matched to a gene: 7. For the CDR3, the DNA is TGCGCCAGCAGCACCGGATCGGGGGGCCAAGAGACCCAGTACTTC. Protein product: CASSTGSGGQETQYF.

The rearrangement joins TRBV7-9 to TRBJ2-3; unclear D gene. V was clipped by 3 bases and J by 2 bases, with 12 bases between them. The germline V gene has CDR1 SEHNR and CDR2 FQNEAQ (reference sequence). The CDR3 has 15 amino acids. The CDR3: CASSLSVIVTDTQYF. DNA for the CDR3: TGTGCCAGCAGCTTGAGCGTTATCGTCACAGATACGCAGTATTTT.

There are many counts of this clonotype. The genes are TRBV12-3 or TRBV12-4 and TRBJ2-5; D not resolved. This CDR3 is 13 amino acids long. Trimming pared 5 bases from V and 0 bases from J, leaving 7 bases between. The CDR3 spells CASSPDNQETQYF. The CDR3 bases are TGTGCCAGCAGTCCCGACAACCAAGAGACCCAGTACTTC.

This clonotype was counted ten times or more. The J gene is TRBJ2-1, the V gene TRBV5-5; D remains ambiguous. Per the germline V gene, CDR1 is SGHKS and CDR2 is YYEKEE (reference sequence). The CDR3 is 14 residues long. V lost 2 bases to trimming and J lost 6 bases, with 12 bases between them. The CDR3 nucleotides are TGTGCCAGCAGCTTAGGTTATGGTCGCAATGAGCAGTTCTTC. Protein sequence: CASSLGYGRNEQFF. The complete variable domain, with remaining parts taken from reference TRBV5-5 and TRBJ2-1, reads DAGVTQSPTHLIKTRGQQVTLRCSPISGHKSVSWYQQVLGQGPQFIFQYYEKEERGRGNFPDRFSARQFPNYSSELNVNALLLGDSALYLCASSLGYGRNEQFFGPGTRLTVL.

This chain joins TRBV20-1 and TRBJ2-7; TRBD2 matches 7 bases. The CDR3 has 16 amino acids. J lost 7 bases, V lost 3 bases, and 18 bases had no gene match. From germline, CDR1 is DFQATT and CDR2 SNEGSKA (reference sequence). The CDR3, as DNA: TGCAGTGCTAGCGGGCTAGCGGACCAACCCCTATGGGAGCAGTACTTC. Translated: CSASGLADQPLWEQYF.

There are many counts of this clonotype. The V gene is TRBV12-3 or TRBV12-4, the J gene TRBJ1-5; perhaps TRBD1 as D (6 bases). V lost 3 bases and J lost 7, with 16 bases in between. This CDR3 is built from 15 residues. CDR3 loop: CASSFTTGIGQPQHF. The CDR3, as DNA: TGTGCCAGCAGTTTCACTACAGGGATAGGACAGCCCCAGCATTTT.